The TCR beta chain under discussion was sequenced for a study of blood T cell repertoires in COVID-19. CDR1 and CDR2 (germline): SNHLY, FYNNEI. The CDR3 is made up of 15 amino acids. V dropped 3 bases and J dropped 3 bases, with 14 bases sitting between them. The study assigned cohorts using participant-reported clinical history. Two negative PCRs, clearance, or symptom resolution were required of recovered Cohort 3 donors. Measured with immunoSEQ multiplex PCR; TCRdb has only the in-frame clones, and not every one. The repertoire holds 330,000 or so clones, 80% to 90% seen once, with 5% in the top ten.

The V gene is TRBV2, the J gene TRBJ2-5; D might be TRBD2 (6 bases). The sequence was obtained from a man aged 25-45 years who had recovered from COVID-19. The specimen was PBMCs or T cells enriched from blood (not recorded which). The CDR3 nucleotides read TGTGCCAGCAGTGAGGAGGGGCTGGAGGAAGAGACCCAGTACTTC. Protein sequence: CASSEEGLEEETQYF.